This TCR beta chain was documented in a study of OX40 agonist ivuxolimab in advanced cancers. The CDR3 is made up of 16 amino acids. V was clipped by 4 bases and J by 7 bases; unmatched bases: 10. Germline assignment: CDR1 LGHNA and CDR2 YNFKEQ. Assay: immunoSEQ multiplex PCR; the TCRdb copy retains only in-frame clones and omits some. The table records about 66,000 clones, around 90% of them present only once. The V and J genes are TRBV4-2 and TRBJ2-1; the match to TRBD2 covers 10 bases. This TCR was recovered from an adult with an advanced solid tumor such as melanoma, head and neck, liver or kidney cancer. The material was CD4+ or CD8+ T cells sorted from blood, obtained in a trial of the OX40 agonist ivuxolimab. The CDR3 DNA reads as TGTGCCAGCAGCCTGGCCCTAGCGGGAGTTTCTAATGAGCAGTTCTTC. Translating gives CASSLALAGVSNEQFF.